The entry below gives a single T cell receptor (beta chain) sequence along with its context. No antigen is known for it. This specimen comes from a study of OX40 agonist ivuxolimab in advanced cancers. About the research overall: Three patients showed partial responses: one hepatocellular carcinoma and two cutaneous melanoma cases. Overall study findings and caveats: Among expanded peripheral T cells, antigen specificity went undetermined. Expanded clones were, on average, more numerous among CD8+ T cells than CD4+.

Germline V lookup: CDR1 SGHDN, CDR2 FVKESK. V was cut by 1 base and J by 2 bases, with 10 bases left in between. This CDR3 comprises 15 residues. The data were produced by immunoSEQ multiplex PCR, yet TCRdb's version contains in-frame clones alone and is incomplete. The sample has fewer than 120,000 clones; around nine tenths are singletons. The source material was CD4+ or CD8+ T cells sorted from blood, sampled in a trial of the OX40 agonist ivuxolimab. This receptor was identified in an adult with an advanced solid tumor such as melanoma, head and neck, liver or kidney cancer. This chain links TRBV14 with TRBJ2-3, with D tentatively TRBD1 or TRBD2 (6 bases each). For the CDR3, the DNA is TGTGCCAGCAGCCAAGCGGGGGCGTACACAGATACGCAGTATTTT. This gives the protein CASSQAGAYTDTQYF. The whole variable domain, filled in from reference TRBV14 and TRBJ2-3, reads EAGVTQFPSHSVIEKGQTVTLRCDPISGHDNLYWYRRVMGKEIKFLLHFVKESKQDESGMPNNRFLAERTGGTYSTLKVQPAELEDSGVYFCASSQAGAYTDTQYFGPGTRLTVL.